Each of the 11 T cell receptor beta chains below was sequenced from the same sample in a study of T-cell reconstitution after alpha-beta-depleted transplantation in children. Unique molecular identifiers were used to barcode this TCRbeta library. MiXCR was run by TCRdb on the PCR reads, yielding one entry per CDR3 protein. The sample has about 500,000 distinct CDR3 sequences, roughly 33% seen once. The sequences come from PBMCs from the stem cell graft donor, collected from the stem cell graft. The receptors come from a human donor who donated a stem cell graft to a child with aplastic anemia.

This clonotype has just a few counts. J is TRBJ2-1 and V is TRBV20-1; 7 nucleotides agree with TRBD2. V lost 3 bases, J lost 13 bases, and 3 bases stayed unmatched. The CDR3 totals 10 residues. Germline CDR1 reads DFQATT; CDR2 reads SNEGSKA (reference sequence). CDR3 DNA sequence: TGCAGTGCTAGCGAGACTAGCCAGTTCTTC. This translates into CSASETSQFF.

A few counts support this clonotype. A clone one base away is much larger, so this may be a read error. This chain links TRBV7-6 with TRBJ1-1; the D gene is possibly TRBD1 (5 bases). Germline V gene sequence: CDR1 SGHVS, CDR2 FNYEAQ. V was shortened by 1 base and J by 4 bases, with 7 bases between the two germline ends. The CDR3 extends over 13 amino acids. This CDR3 reads CASSLGGITEAFF. The CDR3 nucleotides read TGTGCCAGCAGCTTAGGGGGGATCACTGAAGCTTTCTTT. The variable domain in full, with the rest retrieved from reference TRBV7-6 and TRBJ1-1, is GAGVSQSPRYKVTKRGQDVALRCDPISGHVSLYWYRQALGQGPEFLTYFNYEAQQDKSGLPNDRFSAERPEGSISTLTIQRTEQRDSAMYRCASSLGGITEAFFGQGTRLTVV.

The V call is TRBV6-5, the J call TRBJ2-2, with 9 bases identical to TRBD2. Germline V gives CDR1 MNHEY, CDR2 SVGAGI. Losses at the gene ends were 5 bases for V and 5 bases for J; bases not matched to a gene: 9. This CDR3 region has 16 residues. The CDR3 coding sequence is TGTGCCAGCAGTCTTACTCGGGCGGGAGGGACCGGGGAGCTGTTTTTT. Protein product: CASSLTRAGGTGELFF.

This chain joins TRBV12-3 or TRBV12-4 and TRBJ2-2; D is undetermined. The CDR3 spans 11 residues. V was clipped by 4 bases and J by 7 bases, with 4 bases between them. CDR3 residues: CASSSFGELFF. The CDR3 nucleotides are TGTGCCAGCAGTTCTTTCGGGGAGCTGTTTTTT.

This rearrangement joins TRBV7-2 to TRBJ1-3, with D perhaps matching TRBD1 (6 bases). The CDR3 consists of 14 residues. Germline values: CDR1 SGHTA, CDR2 FQGNSA. With 5 bases removed from V and 3 bases from J, the gap between germline ends came to 11 bases. Here the CDR3 DNA reads TGTGCCAGCAGCCGGACAGAGATTGGAAACACCATATATTTT. Translated: CASSRTEIGNTIYF.

The rearrangement uses TRBV15 and TRBJ1-4, with D tentatively TRBD1 (6 bases). V was trimmed by 5 bases and J by 0 bases, leaving 10 bases between them. Germline CDR1 reads LNHNV; CDR2 reads YYDKDF (reference sequence). CDR3 length equals 15 residues. The CDR3 sequence: CATSPRTATNEKLFF. CDR3 sequence (DNA): TGTGCCACCAGCCCTCGGACAGCAACTAATGAAAAACTGTTTTTT.

This sequence joins TRBV6-5 and TRBJ1-1, with a possible D match to TRBD1 (6 bases). The CDR3 covers 15 residues. Germline V lookup: CDR1 MNHEY, CDR2 SVGAGI. V dropped 4 bases and J dropped 8 bases, with 20 bases sitting between them. DNA of the CDR3: TGTGCCAGCAGTTGCCCCCCTTACAGGGAGGTAGAAGCTTTCTTT. It translates to CASSCPPYREVEAFF.

The V call is TRBV18, the J call TRBJ2-4, with D perhaps matching TRBD1 (6 bases). Germline CDR1 and CDR2: KGHSH and LQKENI. Trimming cost V 2 bases and J 3 bases, with 14 bases left between them. The CDR3 spans 16 residues. CDR3 DNA sequence: TGTGCCAGCTCACCAGGAAGTGAAGGGGGCAAAAACATTCAGTACTTC. Its translation is CASSPGSEGGKNIQYF.

This chain joins TRBV27 and TRBJ2-7; no firm D call. The CDR3 spans 14 residues. Germline CDR1 is MNHEY and CDR2 is SMNVEV (reference sequence). Trimming took 1 base from V and 1 from J, leaving 8 bases between them. CDR3 protein: CASSLLPDSYEQYV. CDR3 coding DNA: TGTGCCAGCAGTTTATTGCCCGATTCCTACGAGCAGTACGTC.

This chain connects TRBV7-2 to TRBJ1-3; D is perhaps TRBD1 (5 bases). The CDR3 spans 12 residues. Germline V gives CDR1 SGHTA, CDR2 FQGNSA. Trimming left V 2 bases short and J 8 bases short, with 7 bases between. The CDR3 coding sequence is TGTGCCAGCAGCTTAATGGGGGACACCATATATTTT. Protein sequence: CASSLMGDTIYF.

CDR3 nucleotide sequence: TGTGCCAGCAGTATTCCCAGGTACAATGAGCAGTTCTTC. This encodes CASSIPRYNEQFF. The chain recombines TRBV27 with TRBJ2-1; D is unresolved. CDR3 size: 13 residues. Germline CDR1 is MNHEY and CDR2 is SMNVEV (reference sequence). Trimming removed 5 bases at V and 4 bases at J, with 9 bases between.